This TCR beta chain was observed in a study of HIV-infected children after antiretroviral therapy interruption. The overall study: Samples from the continuous-treatment group were taken at weeks 0, 48 and 150.

This clonotype was detected many times. The CDR3 extends over 16 amino acids. The V gene lost 6 bases and the J gene lost 1 base, with 18 bases spanning the gap. CDR1 is SNHLY, CDR2 FYNNEI, per germline. A 3' RACE protocol on RNA, with unique molecular identifiers, produced the TCR library. TCRdb re-called the 3' RACE reads through MiXCR, storing one row per CDR3 protein. This table has tens of thousands of distinct CDR3 sequences, about 6.5% appearing once. Treatment: PENTA 11 planned treatment interruption arm or continuous ART arm. The receptor was isolated from a pool of human donors with HIV. This rearrangement joins TRBV2 to TRBJ1-2; TRBD1 is a possible D gene (6 bases). Sequencing used CD45RA+ CD4+ T cells from PBMCs, pooled from several time points, obtained from a donor given antiretroviral therapy, either interrupted or continuous. Noted subset: naive CD4+ CD45RA+ CD45RO- T cells. CDR3 protein: CASSRPQGTINYGYTF. CDR3 nucleotides: TGTGCCAGCAGCCGCCCCCAGGGGACTATTAACTATGGCTACACCTTC.